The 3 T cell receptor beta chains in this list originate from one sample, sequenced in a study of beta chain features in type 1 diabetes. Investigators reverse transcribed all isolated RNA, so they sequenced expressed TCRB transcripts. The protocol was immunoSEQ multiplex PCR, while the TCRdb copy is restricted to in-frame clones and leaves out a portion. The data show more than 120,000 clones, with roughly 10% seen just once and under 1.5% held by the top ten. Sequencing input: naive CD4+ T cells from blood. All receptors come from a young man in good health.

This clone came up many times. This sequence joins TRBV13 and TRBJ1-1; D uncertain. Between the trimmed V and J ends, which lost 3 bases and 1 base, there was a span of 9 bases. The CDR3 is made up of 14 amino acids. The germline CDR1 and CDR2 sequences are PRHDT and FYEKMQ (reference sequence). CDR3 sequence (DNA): TGTGCCAGCAGCTTCCGTACGGGGAACACTGAAGCTTTCTTT. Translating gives CASSFRTGNTEAFF.

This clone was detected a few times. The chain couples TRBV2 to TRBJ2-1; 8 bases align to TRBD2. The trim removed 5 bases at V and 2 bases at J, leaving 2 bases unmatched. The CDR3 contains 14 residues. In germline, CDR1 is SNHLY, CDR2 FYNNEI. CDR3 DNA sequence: TGTGCCAGCAGTCCGGGACTAGCCTACAATGAGCAGTTCTTC. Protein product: CASSPGLAYNEQFF.

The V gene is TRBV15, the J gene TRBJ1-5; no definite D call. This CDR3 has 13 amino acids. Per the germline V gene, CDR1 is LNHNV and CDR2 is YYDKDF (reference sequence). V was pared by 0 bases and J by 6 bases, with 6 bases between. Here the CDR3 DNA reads TGTGCCACCAGCAGAGATCCGGGTCAGCCCCAGCATTTT. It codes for CATSRDPGQPQHF.